These 30 T cell receptor beta chains originate from one sample sequenced in a study of blood T cell repertoires in COVID-19. TCRdb's copy holds only in-frame clones and misses some; the assay was immunoSEQ multiplex PCR. The sample lists 150,000 or so clones, roughly 80% occurring once. The sequenced sample was PBMCs or T cells enriched from blood (not recorded which). These receptor sequences come from a woman in her fifties or sixties who had recovered from COVID-19.

DNA of the CDR3: TGTGCCAGCAGCCGACAGGGTAATCAGCCCCAGCATTTT. It codes for CASSRQGNQPQHF. This rearrangement joins TRBV2 to TRBJ1-5; 7 bases are shared with TRBD1. The J segment lost 4 bases and the V segment lost 6 bases, leaving 3 bases of the junction unmatched. The CDR3 length is 13 residues. Germline-derived CDR1 and CDR2 are SNHLY and FYNNEI.

This clone has only a few counts. The rearrangement uses TRBV19 and TRBJ1-1, with D unresolved. The CDR3 totals 12 residues. V lost 2 bases and J 1 base, leaving 2 bases between the germline ends. CDR1 LNHDA and CDR2 SQIVND come from the germline V gene (reference sequence). This CDR3 is CASSIRNTEAFF. The CDR3 region has the DNA TGTGCCAGTAGTATACGGAACACTGAAGCTTTCTTT. Based on the CDR3 plus reference TRBV19 and TRBJ1-1, the full variable domain is DGGITQSPKYLFRKEGQNVTLSCEQNLNHDAMYWYRQDPGQGLRLIYYSQIVNDFQKGDIAEGYSVSREKKESFPLTVTSAQKNPTAFYLCASSIRNTEAFFGQGTRLTVV.

The chain carries TRBV2 and TRBJ2-2; D is unresolved. CDR3 length: 16 amino acids. The V gene's germline CDR1 is SNHLY and CDR2 FYNNEI. Trimming stripped 2 bases from V and 1 base from J, with 11 bases between. The CDR3 region is CASSESGSVNTGELFF. The CDR3 nucleotides are TGTGCCAGCAGTGAATCTGGCAGCGTGAACACCGGGGAGCTGTTTTTT.

The rearrangement uses TRBV30 and TRBJ1-1; maybe TRBD1 (5 bases). This CDR3 region has 12 residues. From germline, CDR1 is GTSNPN and CDR2 SVGIG (reference sequence). Trimming removed 0 bases at V and 12 bases at J, with 14 bases between. CDR3 sequence reads: CAWSVLSGRPFF. As DNA, the CDR3 is TGTGCCTGGAGTGTATTATCAGGGAGGCCTTTCTTT. The full variable domain, its missing parts supplied by reference TRBV30 and TRBJ1-1, is SQTIHQWPATLVQPVGSPLSLECTVEGTSNPNLYWYRQAAGRGLQLLFYSVGIGQISSEVPQNLSASRPQDRQFILSSKKLLLSDSGFYLCAWSVLSGRPFFGQGTRLTVV.

The chain links TRBV10-3 to TRBJ2-5; D possibly corresponds to TRBD2 (5 bases). Germline V gives CDR1 ENHRY, CDR2 SYGVKD. V lost 4 bases and J lost 3, with 15 bases in between. The CDR3 sequence is 15 residues long. The CDR3 reads CAISGPEEEKETQYF. For the CDR3, the DNA is TGTGCCATCAGTGGCCCCGAGGAGGAGAAAGAGACCCAGTACTTC.

This rearrangement joins TRBV30 to TRBJ2-2; D perhaps matches TRBD1 (5 bases). V was cut by 2 bases and J by 7 bases, with 11 bases left in between. The germline V gene encodes CDR1 GTSNPN and CDR2 SVGIG (reference sequence). This CDR3 region has 13 residues. The CDR3 DNA sequence: TGTGCCTGGAGTCGCAACCAGGGCGGGGAGCTGTTTTTT. Translated: CAWSRNQGGELFF.

The CDR3 region is CASSQVIGSEQYF. The CDR3 nucleotides read TGTGCCAGCAGCCAAGTGATAGGGAGCGAGCAGTACTTC. This chain joins TRBV14 and TRBJ2-7, with D tentatively TRBD2 (5 bases). The V and J ends lost 1 base and 6 bases respectively, with 10 bases between them. This CDR3 comprises 13 residues. The V gene's germline CDR1 is SGHDN and CDR2 FVKESK.

V is TRBV19 and J is TRBJ1-5, with 9 bases matching TRBD1. V trimming: 8 bases; J trimming: 4 bases; junction bases outside the gene matches: 9. This CDR3 region has 15 residues. Germline V CDR1 and CDR2: LNHDA, SQIVND (reference sequence). CDR3: CASVPGQGFNQPQHF. The CDR3 DNA reads as TGTGCCAGTGTCCCGGGACAGGGTTTTAATCAGCCCCAGCATTTT.

The chain couples TRBV3-1 (or the pseudogene TRBV3-2) to TRBJ1-1, with D perhaps matching TRBD1 (5 bases). Trimming removed 6 bases at V and 6 bases at J, with 14 bases between. Germline V gene data show CDR1 as LGHDT and CDR2 as YNNKEL (reference sequence). There are 13 residues in the CDR3. CDR3: CASSATVNAEAFF. The CDR3 DNA sequence: TGTGCCAGCAGTGCGACAGTCAACGCTGAAGCTTTCTTT.

The rearrangement links TRBV5-5 to TRBJ1-4; 11 bases match TRBD1. The germline gives CDR1 SGHKS, CDR2 YYEKEE (reference sequence). V lost 5 bases to trimming and J lost 4 bases; unmatched junction nucleotides: 10. The CDR3 length is 17 residues. CDR3 sequence (DNA): TGTGCCAGCAGTACTGGACAGGGGGCTCCAAGTAATGAAAAACTGTTTTTT. Its translation: CASSTGQGAPSNEKLFF. The full variable domain, in which reference TRBV5-5 and TRBJ1-4 provide the parts outside the CDR3, is DAGVTQSPTHLIKTRGQQVTLRCSPISGHKSVSWYQQVLGQGPQFIFQYYEKEERGRGNFPDRFSARQFPNYSSELNVNALLLGDSALYLCASSTGQGAPSNEKLFFGSGTQLSVL.

The chain links TRBV6-5 to TRBJ1-1; the D is unclear. The CDR3 totals 13 residues. Germline assignment: CDR1 MNHEY and CDR2 SVGAGI. V lost 6 bases, J lost 1 base, and 9 bases lay in between. For the CDR3, the DNA is TGTGCCAGCAGGGCAACAGCGAACACTGAAGCTTTCTTT. Residues: CASRATANTEAFF.

V and J are TRBV7-8 and TRBJ1-2; 7 bases align to TRBD1. V shed 0 bases, J shed 8 bases, and the junction held 9 bases outside the gene matches. This CDR3 contains 15 residues. Germline V gene data show CDR1 as SGHVS and CDR2 as FQNEAQ. This chain's CDR3 is CASSLAPGQSSGYTF. CDR3 DNA sequence: TGTGCCAGCAGCTTAGCGCCGGGACAGAGCTCCGGCTACACCTTC.

This sequence joins TRBV12-5 and TRBJ2-2; possible D gene TRBD2, 6 bases. This CDR3 has 18 residues. In germline, CDR1 is LGHNT, CDR2 FRNRAP. Deletions cut 2 bases from V and 4 bases from J, with 20 bases between. In DNA form, the CDR3 reads TGTGCTAGTGGTTTGAACGGTATGGGCGGGGCTTTCACCGGGGAGCTGTTTTTT. This gives the protein CASGLNGMGGAFTGELFF.

This sequence joins TRBV10-3 and TRBJ1-1; D gene unclear. CDR1 is ENHRY, CDR2 SYGVKD, per germline. Trimming took 0 bases from V and 8 from J, leaving 7 bases between them. The CDR3 spans 12 residues. The CDR3 DNA sequence: TGTGCCATCAGTGAGTCGGAGGTCGAAGCTTTCTTT. Amino acid sequence: CAISESEVEAFF.

This clone was picked up a small number of times. One end of the junction varies from germline; a read error may be responsible. The chain couples TRBV20-1 to TRBJ1-2; a weak D match, TRBD1 (5 bases). CDR3 length: 11 residues. Germline CDR1 reads DFQATT; CDR2 reads SNEGSKA (reference sequence). CDR3 sequence: CSAWDSLGFTF. The CDR3 region has the DNA TGCAGTGCTTGGGACTCCCTGGGCTTCACCTTC.

The chain combines TRBV18 with TRBJ1-5; D unclear. This CDR3 contains 13 residues. V was pared by 4 bases and J by 4 bases, with 8 bases between. The germline V gene has CDR1 KGHSH and CDR2 LQKENI. In DNA, the CDR3 is TGTGCCAGCTCACTCACACTAAATCAGCCCCAGCATTTT. This encodes CASSLTLNQPQHF.

The chain is built from TRBV29-1 and TRBJ2-3; TRBD1 matches at 7 bases. The CDR3 loop spans 13 amino acids. V lost 7 bases and J lost 2; bases outside the gene matches: 6. Germline V lookup: CDR1 SQVTM, CDR2 ANQGSEA. The CDR3 is CSAGTAPTDTQYF. The CDR3 DNA follows: TGCAGCGCCGGGACAGCCCCCACAGATACGCAGTATTTT.

This clone was counted a single time. The rearrangement joins TRBV4-2 to TRBJ1-6; D is possibly TRBD1 (6 bases). CDR3 length: 14 residues. Trimming removed 1 base at V and 7 bases at J, with 8 bases between. Germline V gene data show CDR1 as LGHNA and CDR2 as YNFKEQ. The CDR3 loop reads CASSQGTVNSPLHF. CDR3 in DNA: TGTGCCAGCAGCCAAGGGACAGTCAATTCACCCCTCCACTTT.

The chain combines TRBV6-6 with TRBJ1-2; D is ambiguous. CDR3 size: 13 residues. Per germline, CDR1 MNHNY and CDR2 SVGAGI (reference sequence). Trimming removed 1 base from V and 3 bases from J, with 6 bases in between. Written as DNA, the CDR3 is TGTGCCAGCAGTTACTTGGCAGACTATGGCTACACCTTC. This sequence encodes CASSYLADYGYTF.

V is TRBV2 and J is TRBJ1-3; TRBD1 matches at 8 bases. This CDR3 is built from 15 residues. CDR1 and CDR2 (germline): SNHLY, FYNNEI. V trimming: 6 bases; J trimming: 3 bases; junction bases outside the gene matches: 7. In nucleotides, the CDR3 is TGTGCCAGCAGCAGATCAGGGGGCAGTGGAAACACCATATATTTT. Protein: CASSRSGGSGNTIYF.

This chain uses TRBV11-2 with TRBJ2-1; 10 bases are a match to TRBD1. The ends lost 8 bases at V and 8 bases at J; junction bases unmatched: 12. The CDR3 extends over 15 amino acids. Germline V gene sequence: CDR1 SGHAT, CDR2 FQNNGV. CDR3 sequence: CASEPPGQGTDEQFF. CDR3 bases: TGTGCCAGCGAACCCCCGGGACAGGGGACCGATGAGCAGTTCTTC.

The chain carries TRBV2 and TRBJ1-1; D possibly corresponds to TRBD1 (5 bases). The germline V and J ends were trimmed by 2 bases and 10 bases, with 14 bases remaining between them. The CDR3 spans 13 residues. The V gene's germline CDR1 is SNHLY and CDR2 FYNNEI. The CDR3 loop reads CASSETREVGAFF. The DNA for the CDR3 is TGTGCCAGCAGTGAAACCAGGGAAGTAGGAGCTTTCTTT.

The chain uses TRBV5-5 and TRBJ2-2; 8 bases match TRBD2. The V and J ends lost 0 bases and 1 base, in that order; junction bases with no gene match: 8. Germline V gives CDR1 SGHKS, CDR2 YYEKEE (reference sequence). The CDR3 has 18 amino acids. The CDR3 region is CASSLDLWGTRNTGELFF. The CDR3 DNA is TGTGCCAGCAGCTTGGACCTCTGGGGGACTAGGAACACCGGGGAGCTGTTTTTT.

The chain joins TRBV19 to TRBJ1-6, with 10 bases identical to TRBD1. Germline CDR1 is LNHDA and CDR2 is SQIVND (reference sequence). V gave up 5 bases and J gave up 7 bases; unmatched junction bases: 2. The CDR3 extends over 14 amino acids. This CDR3 is CASSPGQGNSPLHF. Written as DNA, the CDR3 is TGTGCCAGTAGTCCGGGACAGGGGAATTCACCCCTCCACTTT.

J is TRBJ1-6 and V is TRBV9; 7 bases map to TRBD1. The CDR3 runs 15 residues. J was trimmed by 10 bases and V by 0 bases; bases with no gene match: 7. The germline V gene has CDR1 SGDLS and CDR2 YYNGEE. The CDR3 reads CASSVGDSPSSPLHF. The DNA for the CDR3 is TGTGCCAGCAGCGTAGGGGACAGTCCGTCGTCACCCCTCCACTTT.

As concerns this clone: No DNA is shown, since the ends of the CDR3 on it are uncertain; the CDR3 is the one TCRdb lists. The chain carries TRBV3-1 (or the pseudogene TRBV3-2) and TRBJ2-5; TRBD2, the table's D call, lacks a check against the DNA. Germline CDR1 reads LGHDT; CDR2 reads YNNKEL (reference sequence). A total of 12 residues make up the CDR3, ends included. CDR3 sequence reads: CASSSSSETQYF.

In DNA form, the CDR3 reads TGTGCCAGCAGTACAGCGCACCAGGGGGCCCAGTACTTC. Its protein product is CASSTAHQGAQYF. The chain joins TRBV6-5 to TRBJ2-5; 7 bases are shared with TRBD1. The CDR3 runs to 13 residues. Germline CDR1 MNHEY, CDR2 SVGAGI. V gave up 5 bases and J gave up 9 bases; unmatched junction bases: 9.

The J gene is TRBJ2-3, the V gene TRBV4-2; possible D gene TRBD2, 6 bases. The CDR3 is 16 residues long. V gave up 1 base and J gave up 2 bases, with 13 bases separating them. In germline, CDR1 is LGHNA, CDR2 YNFKEQ. The CDR3 DNA follows: TGTGCCAGCAGCCAAGGCCACTCGGGGGTCACAGATACGCAGTATTTT. Its translation: CASSQGHSGVTDTQYF.

The chain recombines TRBV2 with TRBJ1-4, with 9 bases aligning to TRBD1. The J segment lost 6 bases and the V segment lost 1 base, leaving 3 bases of the junction unmatched. The CDR3 totals 15 residues. Germline CDR1 and CDR2: SNHLY and FYNNEI. The CDR3 DNA reads TGTGCCAGCAGTGAAGGGGACAGGGTTTATGAAAAACTGTTTTTT. Encoded protein: CASSEGDRVYEKLFF.

The chain uses TRBV5-6 and TRBJ1-1; no clear D. Trimming left V 2 bases short and J 3 bases short, with 14 bases between. Germline CDR1 reads SGHDT; CDR2 reads YYEEEE. This CDR3 comprises 15 residues. For the CDR3, the DNA is TGTGCCAGCAGCTTTCTCGGGGATCTTTACACTGAAGCTTTCTTT. It encodes CASSFLGDLYTEAFF.